A single sample is the source of the 8 T cell receptor beta chains below, sequenced in a study of PD-1 blockade in classical Hodgkin lymphoma. Repertoires were generated with immunoSEQ multiplex PCR, while TCRdb's copy carries only in-frame clones and drops some. Among some 13,000 clones listed, around 83% were seen once. Time point meaning: cycle 4 day 1 (C4D1), after 6 weeks of nivolumab. Each patient experienced a relapse that followed autologous stem cell transplantation, and brentuximab vedotin exposure varied. Magnetic negative selection purified CD4+ T cells from thawed PBMCs. The source was CD4+ T cells from blood, collected before the fourth cycle of nivolumab. The source of these receptors is a human donor with classical Hodgkin lymphoma.

The chain recombines TRBV11-1 with TRBJ2-1; 13 nucleotides match TRBD2. V dropped 5 bases and J dropped 10; count of bases not matched to a gene: 8. Germline assignment: CDR1 SGHAT and CDR2 FQDESV (reference sequence). This CDR3 comprises 15 residues. The CDR3 DNA sequence: TGTGCCAGCAGCCCCCGGACTAGCGGGAGTAGGGAGCAGTTCTTC. This encodes CASSPRTSGSREQFF.

J is TRBJ2-4 and V is TRBV28; D possibly matches TRBD1 or TRBD2 (5 bases each). Trimming stripped 9 bases from V and 1 base from J, with 19 bases between. CDR3 length: 16 residues. Germline V gene lookup returns CDR1 MDHEN and CDR2 SYDVKM. CDR3 region: CASKRGGIYAKNIQYF. CDR3 bases: TGTGCCAGTAAACGGGGCGGAATTTATGCCAAAAACATTCAGTACTTC.

This clone has just one count. The J gene is TRBJ2-2, the V gene TRBV7-3; D is ambiguous. The CDR3 length is 14 residues. CDR1 is SGHTA and CDR2 is FQGTGA in the germline V gene. V was clipped by 2 bases and J by 1 base, with 5 bases between them. CDR3 protein: CASSLSGNTGELFF. The CDR3 bases are TGTGCCAGCAGCTTATCGGGGAACACCGGGGAGCTGTTTTTT.

The CDR3 sequence: CSVESAASNQPQHF. The CDR3 DNA reads TGCAGCGTTGAAAGTGCTGCTAGCAATCAGCCCCAGCATTTT. This chain uses TRBV29-1 with TRBJ1-5; D unclear. The germline V gene encodes CDR1 SQVTM and CDR2 ANQGSEA. This CDR3 region has 14 residues. V shed 2 bases and J shed 0 bases, with 8 bases lying between them. Based on the CDR3 plus reference TRBV29-1 and TRBJ1-5, the full variable domain is SAVISQKPSRDICQRGTSLTIQCQVDSQVTMMFWYRQQPGQSLTLIATANQGSEATYESGFVIDKFPISRPNLTFSTLTVSNMSPEDSSIYLCSVESAASNQPQHFGDGTRLSIL.

The chain links TRBV10-3 to TRBJ2-7, with 7 positions matching TRBD1. The CDR3 has 14 amino acids. The germline gives CDR1 ENHRY, CDR2 SYGVKD. Trimming took 11 bases from V and 1 from J; bases not matched to a gene: 11. In DNA form, the CDR3 reads TGTGCCCTCCGACAGGGCCCCTTATCCTACGAGCAGTACTTC. It is translated as CALRQGPLSYEQYF.

The chain has TRBV27 and TRBJ2-7; D not certain. This CDR3 is built from 14 residues. Germline V gene data show CDR1 as MNHEY and CDR2 as SMNVEV (reference sequence). The V gene lost 5 bases and the J gene lost 5 bases, with 16 bases spanning the gap. CDR3 loop: CASSATHFSHEQYF. CDR3 sequence (DNA): TGTGCCAGCAGTGCGACCCATTTTAGCCACGAGCAGTACTTC.

This clone was seen only a few times. V is TRBV29-1 and J is TRBJ2-3, with D tentatively TRBD1 (6 bases). Trimming took 1 base from V and 0 from J, leaving 11 bases between them. There are 15 residues in the CDR3. Germline values: CDR1 SQVTM, CDR2 ANQGSEA. The CDR3 reads CSVEGGRGSTDTQYF. The CDR3 region has the DNA TGCAGCGTTGAAGGCGGCAGGGGAAGCACAGATACGCAGTATTTT.

The V gene is TRBV15, the J gene TRBJ1-1, with 11 nucleotides matching TRBD1. The CDR3 runs 17 residues. CDR1 is LNHNV, CDR2 YYDKDF, per germline (reference sequence). The V gene end was trimmed by 3 bases and the J gene end by 5 bases; junction bases not matched to a gene: 11. Written as DNA, the CDR3 is TGTGCCACCAGCAGCATTACGGACAGGGGGCGACGGACTGAAGCTTTCTTT. Protein: CATSSITDRGRRTEAFF. Based on the CDR3 plus reference TRBV15 and TRBJ1-1, the full variable domain is DAMVIQNPRYQVTQFGKPVTLSCSQTLNHNVMYWYQQKSSQAPKLLFHYYDKDFNNEADTPDNFQSRRPNTSFCFLDIRSPGLGDTAMYLCATSSITDRGRRTEAFFGQGTRLTVV.